This TCR beta chain came from a study of molecular identifiers for immune sequencing clone quantification. As to this clonotype: The CDR3 ends on some other residue instead of the conserved phenylalanine or tryptophan, so this is likely a read error.

The CDR3 is made up of 13 amino acids. The V and J ends lost 8 bases and 4 bases respectively, with 15 bases between them. Bulk TCR library preparation followed previously described methods with listed TCR primers. One entry per CDR3 protein, called by TCRdb with MiXCR from the PCR reads. The top ten clones hold about a tenth of a sample with about 100,000 distinct CDR3 sequences, 30% to 45% of them seen once. A CD8+CD4-CCR7+CD45RA+ gate was used to sort naive CD8 T cells. The origin of this receptor is a human donor in good health. Some libraries in this study had Jurkat cell RNA spiked in. V and J are TRBV5-3 and TRBJ2-5; unclear D gene. TRBV5-3 is an ORF; its function is uncertain. The material sequenced was naive CD8+ T cells from blood, with Jurkat cell RNA spiked in. The subset: FACS-sorted CD8+CD4-CCR7+CD45RA+ naive T cells. The CDR3 bases are TGTGCCAGCAGCACGGTTTTCCCAGAGACCCAGTACCTC. Translation gives CASSTVFPETQYL.